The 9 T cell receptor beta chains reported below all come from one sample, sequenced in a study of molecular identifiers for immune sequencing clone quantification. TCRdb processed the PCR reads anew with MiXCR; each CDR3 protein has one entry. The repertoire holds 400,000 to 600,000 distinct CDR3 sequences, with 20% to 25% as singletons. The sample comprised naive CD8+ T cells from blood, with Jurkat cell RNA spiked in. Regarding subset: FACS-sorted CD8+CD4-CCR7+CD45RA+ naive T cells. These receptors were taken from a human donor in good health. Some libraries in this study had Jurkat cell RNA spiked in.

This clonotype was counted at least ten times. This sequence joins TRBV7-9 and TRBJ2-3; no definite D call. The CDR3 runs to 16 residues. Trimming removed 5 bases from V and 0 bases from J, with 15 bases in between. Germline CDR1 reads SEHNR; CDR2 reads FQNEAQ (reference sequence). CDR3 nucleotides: TGTGCCAGCAGCCCCCCCTCGTTCACTAGCACAGATACGCAGTATTTT. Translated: CASSPPSFTSTDTQYF.

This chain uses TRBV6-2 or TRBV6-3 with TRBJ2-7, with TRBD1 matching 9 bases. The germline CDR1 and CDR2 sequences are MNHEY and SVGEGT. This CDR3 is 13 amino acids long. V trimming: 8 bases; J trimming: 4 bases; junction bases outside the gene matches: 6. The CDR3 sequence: CASGNRGRYEQYF. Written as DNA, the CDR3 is TGTGCCAGCGGAAACAGGGGGCGATACGAGCAGTACTTC.

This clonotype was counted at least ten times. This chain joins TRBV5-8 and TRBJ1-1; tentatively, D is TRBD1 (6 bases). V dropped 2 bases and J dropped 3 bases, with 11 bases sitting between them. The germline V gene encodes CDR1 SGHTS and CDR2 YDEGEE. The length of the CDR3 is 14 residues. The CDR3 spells CASSLRGADTEAFF. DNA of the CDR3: TGTGCCAGCAGCTTACGGGGGGCTGACACTGAAGCTTTCTTT.

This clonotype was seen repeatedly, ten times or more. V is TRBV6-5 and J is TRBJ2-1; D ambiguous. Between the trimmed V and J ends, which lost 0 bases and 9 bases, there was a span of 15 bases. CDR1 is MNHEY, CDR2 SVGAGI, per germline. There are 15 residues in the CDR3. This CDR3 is CASSYSAPPPGEQFF. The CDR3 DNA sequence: TGTGCCAGCAGTTACTCGGCTCCCCCGCCCGGTGAGCAGTTCTTC.

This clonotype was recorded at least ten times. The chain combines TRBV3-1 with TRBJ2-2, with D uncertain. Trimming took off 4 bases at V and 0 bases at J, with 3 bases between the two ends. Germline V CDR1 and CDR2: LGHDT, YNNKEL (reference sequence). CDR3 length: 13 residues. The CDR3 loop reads CASSPSNTGELFF. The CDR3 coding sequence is TGTGCCAGCAGCCCCTCGAACACCGGGGAGCTGTTTTTT.

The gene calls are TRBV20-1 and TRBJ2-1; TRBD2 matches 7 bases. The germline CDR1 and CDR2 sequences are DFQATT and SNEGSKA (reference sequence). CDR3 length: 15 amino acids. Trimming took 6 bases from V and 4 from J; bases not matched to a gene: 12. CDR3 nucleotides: TGCAGTGCCCGGAGACTAGCCGACTTATACAATGAGCAGTTCTTC. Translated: CSARRLADLYNEQFF.

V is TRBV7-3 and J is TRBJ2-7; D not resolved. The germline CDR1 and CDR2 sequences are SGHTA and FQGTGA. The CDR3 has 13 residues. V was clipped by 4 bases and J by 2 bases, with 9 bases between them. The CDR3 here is CASSSWETYEQYF. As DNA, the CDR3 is TGTGCCAGCAGCTCCTGGGAAACCTACGAGCAGTACTTC.

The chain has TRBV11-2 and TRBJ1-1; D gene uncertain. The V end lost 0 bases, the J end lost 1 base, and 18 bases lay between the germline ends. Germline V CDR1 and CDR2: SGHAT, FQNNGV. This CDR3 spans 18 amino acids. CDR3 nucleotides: TGTGCCAGCAGCTTAGATCCCCCCTTGGGGTCAGAGAACACTGAAGCTTTCTTT. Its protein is CASSLDPPLGSENTEAFF.

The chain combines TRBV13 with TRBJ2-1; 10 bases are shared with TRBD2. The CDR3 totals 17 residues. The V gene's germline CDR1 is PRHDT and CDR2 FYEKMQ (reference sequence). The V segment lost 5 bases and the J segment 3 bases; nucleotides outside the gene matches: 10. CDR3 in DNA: TGTGCCAGCAGCCAAGGGACTAGCGAGGGAAGCTACAATGAGCAGTTCTTC. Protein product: CASSQGTSEGSYNEQFF.